This T cell receptor beta chain was documented in a study of T-cell reconstitution after alpha-beta-depleted transplantation in children. General study findings and limits: Diversity of TCRbeta at day 60 was high in some patients, arising from surviving recipient T cells and thymic progenitors. The authors attributed T-cell counts and diversity one year after transplant mostly to newly produced T cells. Several hundred expanded graft clones reportedly supplied alpha-beta T cells about two months after transplant.

During its preparation, the TCRbeta library received unique molecular identifiers. In TCRdb, the PCR reads were re-called with MiXCR into one record per CDR3 protein. The sample consists of 700,000 to 950,000 distinct CDR3 sequences, roughly 15% of them appearing once. The CDR3 consists of 13 residues. The germline V and J ends were trimmed by 6 bases and 3 bases, with 11 bases remaining between them. As to this clonotype: The antigen remains unidentified.

V usage is TRBV12-3 or TRBV12-4 and J usage is TRBJ2-5; D is unclear. This TCR derives from a male patient between 10 and 17 years old who had a stem cell transplant for acute lymphoblastic leukemia, so the T cells may come from the graft donor. This specimen was PBMCs, mostly from graft donor cells, taken 360 days after TCRalphabeta/CD19-depleted stem cell transplant. CDR3 bases: TGTGCCAGCAGCCACCTAGTTGAAGAGACCCAGTACTTC. The encoded protein is CASSHLVEETQYF.